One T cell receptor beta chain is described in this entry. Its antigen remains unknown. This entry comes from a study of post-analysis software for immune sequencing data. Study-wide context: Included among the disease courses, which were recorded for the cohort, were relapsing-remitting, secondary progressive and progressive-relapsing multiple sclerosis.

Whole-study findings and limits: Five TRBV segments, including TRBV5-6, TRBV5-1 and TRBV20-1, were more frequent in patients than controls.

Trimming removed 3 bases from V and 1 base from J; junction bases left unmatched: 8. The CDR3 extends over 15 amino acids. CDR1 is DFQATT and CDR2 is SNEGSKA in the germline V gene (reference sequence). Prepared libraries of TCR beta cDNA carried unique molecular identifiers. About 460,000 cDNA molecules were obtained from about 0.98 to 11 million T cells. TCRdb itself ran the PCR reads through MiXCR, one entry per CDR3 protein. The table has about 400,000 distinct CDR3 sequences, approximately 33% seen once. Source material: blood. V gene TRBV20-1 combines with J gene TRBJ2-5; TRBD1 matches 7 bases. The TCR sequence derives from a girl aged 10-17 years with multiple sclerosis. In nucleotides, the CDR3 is TGCAGTGCTAGGGGAGCAGGGGGAATCCAAGAGACCCAGTACTTC. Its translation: CSARGAGGIQETQYF.